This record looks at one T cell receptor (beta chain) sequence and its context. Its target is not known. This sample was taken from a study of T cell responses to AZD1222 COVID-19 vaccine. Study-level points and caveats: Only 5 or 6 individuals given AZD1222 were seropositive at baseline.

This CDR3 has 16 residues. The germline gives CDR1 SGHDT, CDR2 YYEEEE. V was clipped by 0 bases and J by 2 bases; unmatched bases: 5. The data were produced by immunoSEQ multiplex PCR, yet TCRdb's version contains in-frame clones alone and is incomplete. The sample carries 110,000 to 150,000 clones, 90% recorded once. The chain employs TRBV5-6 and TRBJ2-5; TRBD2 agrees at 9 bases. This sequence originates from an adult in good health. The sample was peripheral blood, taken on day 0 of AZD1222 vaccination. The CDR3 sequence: CASSLANAGGQETQYF. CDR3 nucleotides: TGTGCCAGCAGCTTGGCCAACGCGGGGGGGCAAGAGACCCAGTACTTC.